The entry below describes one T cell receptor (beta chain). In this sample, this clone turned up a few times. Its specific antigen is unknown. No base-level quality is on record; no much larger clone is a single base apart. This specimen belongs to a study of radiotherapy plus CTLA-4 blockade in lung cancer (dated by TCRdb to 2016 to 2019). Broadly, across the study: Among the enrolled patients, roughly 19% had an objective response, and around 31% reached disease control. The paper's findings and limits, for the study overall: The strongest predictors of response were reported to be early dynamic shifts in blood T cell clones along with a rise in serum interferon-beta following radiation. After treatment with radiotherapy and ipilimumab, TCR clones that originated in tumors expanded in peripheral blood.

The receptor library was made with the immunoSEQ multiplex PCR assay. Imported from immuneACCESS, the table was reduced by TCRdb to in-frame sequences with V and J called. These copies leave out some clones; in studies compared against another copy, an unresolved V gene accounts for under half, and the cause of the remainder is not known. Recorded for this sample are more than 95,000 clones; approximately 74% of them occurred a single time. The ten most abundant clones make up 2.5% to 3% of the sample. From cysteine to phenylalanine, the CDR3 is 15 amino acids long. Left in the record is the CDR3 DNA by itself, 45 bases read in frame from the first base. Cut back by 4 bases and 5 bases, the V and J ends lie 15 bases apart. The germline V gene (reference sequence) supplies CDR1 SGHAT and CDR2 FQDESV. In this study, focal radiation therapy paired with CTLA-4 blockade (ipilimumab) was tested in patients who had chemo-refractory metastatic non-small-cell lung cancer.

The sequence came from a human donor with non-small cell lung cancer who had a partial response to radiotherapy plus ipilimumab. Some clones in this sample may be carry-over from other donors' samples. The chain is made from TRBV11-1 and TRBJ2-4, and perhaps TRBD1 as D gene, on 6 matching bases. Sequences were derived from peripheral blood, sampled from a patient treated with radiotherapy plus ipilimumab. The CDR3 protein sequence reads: CASSSGRGWENIQYF. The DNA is TGTGCCAGCAGCTCAGGCAGGGGATGGGAAAACATTCAGTACTTC.